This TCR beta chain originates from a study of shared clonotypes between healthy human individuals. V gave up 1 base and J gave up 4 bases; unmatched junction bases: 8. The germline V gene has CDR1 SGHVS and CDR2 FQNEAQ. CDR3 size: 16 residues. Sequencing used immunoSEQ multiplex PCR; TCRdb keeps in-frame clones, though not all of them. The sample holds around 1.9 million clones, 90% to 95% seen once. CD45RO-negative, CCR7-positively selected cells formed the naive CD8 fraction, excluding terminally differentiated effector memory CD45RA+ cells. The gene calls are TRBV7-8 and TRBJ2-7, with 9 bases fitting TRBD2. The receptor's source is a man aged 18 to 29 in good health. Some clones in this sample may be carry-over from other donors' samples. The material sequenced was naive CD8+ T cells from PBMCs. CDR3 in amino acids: CASSLVLASGKYEQYF. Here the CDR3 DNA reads TGTGCCAGCAGCTTAGTGTTGGCTAGCGGGAAATACGAGCAGTACTTC.